Included here is one TCR beta chain sequence, with context. The antigen is unknown. These data come from a study of T cells after yellow fever vaccination. The study, taken as a whole, reports: The study re-detected most primary-vaccination clones after the booster (approximately 96% CD4, approximately 87% CD8).

5'RACE template switching produced TCR cDNA carrying a universal primer site and UMIs. TCRdb redid the calling of the 5' RACE reads with MiXCR, one entry per CDR3 protein. The sample lists approximately 550,000 distinct CDR3 sequences, 15% to 20% occurring once. CDR1 is MNHEY, CDR2 SMNVEV, per germline (reference sequence). The CDR3 is made up of 13 amino acids. Trimming removed 7 bases at V and 0 bases at J, with 8 bases between. The source is a man aged 30 to 39 who received the YFV17D yellow fever vaccine. The sample in question was PBMCs, obtained 15 days after the yellow fever booster vaccination. The chain has TRBV27 and TRBJ2-3; D might be TRBD1 or TRBD2, each matching 5 bases. The CDR3 DNA reads TGTGCCAGCACCGGGGCCAGCACAGATACGCAGTATTTT. This translates into CASTGASTDTQYF.